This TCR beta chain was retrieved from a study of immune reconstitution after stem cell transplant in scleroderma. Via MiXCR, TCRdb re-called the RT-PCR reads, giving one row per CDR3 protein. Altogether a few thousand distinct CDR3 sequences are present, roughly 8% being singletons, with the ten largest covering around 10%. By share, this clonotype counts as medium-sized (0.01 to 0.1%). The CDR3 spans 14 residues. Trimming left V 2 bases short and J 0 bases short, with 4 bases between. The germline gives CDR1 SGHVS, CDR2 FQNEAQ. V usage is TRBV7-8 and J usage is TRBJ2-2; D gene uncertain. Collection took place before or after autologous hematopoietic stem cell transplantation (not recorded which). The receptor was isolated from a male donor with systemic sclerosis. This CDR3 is CASSLLANTGELFF. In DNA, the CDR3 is TGTGCCAGCAGCTTACTGGCGAACACCGGGGAGCTGTTTTTT.